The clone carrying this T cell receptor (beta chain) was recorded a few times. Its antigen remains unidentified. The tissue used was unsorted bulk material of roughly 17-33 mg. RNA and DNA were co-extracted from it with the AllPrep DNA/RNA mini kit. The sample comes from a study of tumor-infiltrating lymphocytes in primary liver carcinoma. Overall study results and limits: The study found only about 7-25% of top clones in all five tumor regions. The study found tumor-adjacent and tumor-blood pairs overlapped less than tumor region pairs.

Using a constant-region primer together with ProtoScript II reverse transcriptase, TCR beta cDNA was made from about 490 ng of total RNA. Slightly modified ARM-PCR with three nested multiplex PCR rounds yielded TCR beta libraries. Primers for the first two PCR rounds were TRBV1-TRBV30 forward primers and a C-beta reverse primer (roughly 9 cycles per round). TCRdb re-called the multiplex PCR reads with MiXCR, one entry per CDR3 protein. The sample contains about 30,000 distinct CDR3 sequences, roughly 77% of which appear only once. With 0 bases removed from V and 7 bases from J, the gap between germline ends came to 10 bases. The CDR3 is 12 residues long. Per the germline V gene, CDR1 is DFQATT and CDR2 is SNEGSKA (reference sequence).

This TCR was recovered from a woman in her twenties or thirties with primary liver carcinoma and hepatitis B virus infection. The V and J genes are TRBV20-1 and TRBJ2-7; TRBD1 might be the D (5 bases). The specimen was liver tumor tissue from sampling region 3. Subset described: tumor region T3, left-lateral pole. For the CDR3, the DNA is TGCAGTGCTAGAGAAATGGGGCGGGAGCAGTACTTC. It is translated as CSAREMGREQYF.